A selection of T cell receptor beta chains follows, all from one sample in a study of cytomegalovirus exposure and HLA in healthy donors. The repertoire was sequenced with immunoSEQ multiplex PCR; TCRdb's copy has only in-frame clones and lacks some. The sample comprises about 150,000 clones, 85% of which are singletons, and about 2.1% rests with the top ten. The sequenced sample was PBMCs. These receptor sequences come from a woman aged 18-29 years in good health and CMV-seronegative. The CDR3 runs from the conserved cysteine through the conserved F or W. The D gene is left open where the match is weak. Expanded clones are given a class, and other clones once, few, many or no size at all.

V gene,D gene,J gene,clone size,CDR3 DNA,CDR3 protein
TRBV5-1,NA,TRBJ1-6,NA,TGCGCCAGCAGCTTGATGGAGGCGGCGAAGAATTCACCCCTCCACTTT,CASSLMEAAKNSPLHF
TRBV19,NA,TRBJ2-7,NA,TGTGCCAGTAGTATGGTACAGCTTATACGCTCCTACGAGCAGTACTTC,CASSMVQLIRSYEQYF
TRBV7-9,NA,TRBJ1-4,NA,TGTGCCAGCAGAGGGTCGGGGGAAAAACTGTTTTTT,CASRGSGEKLFF
TRBV5-3,NA,TRBJ1-5,once,TGTGCCAGAAGCCTCCGTGGGGCACATCAGCCCCAGCATTTT,CARSLRGAHQPQHF
TRBV2,NA,TRBJ2-3,NA,TGTGCCAGCAGTGGTGGAGAAATCACAGATACGCAGTATTTT,CASSGGEITDTQYF
TRBV4-1,NA,TRBJ2-1,few,TGCGCCAGCAGCCAAGAGTCCTCGTCTTCCTACAATGAGCAGTTCTTC,CASSQESSSSYNEQFF
TRBV28,NA,TRBJ2-7,NA,TGTGCCAGCAGCCTTCCCAGGGGCTCGTACGAGCAGTACTTC,CASSLPRGSYEQYF
TRBV7-9,TRBD1,TRBJ1-3,NA,TGTTCCAGCAGCCTCCAGGGGGCCGCCTTCGACACCATATATTTT,CSSSLQGAAFDTIYF
TRBV11-2,NA,TRBJ1-2,NA,TGTGCCAGCAGCGCCCGCGTTCCCTTGGGCGGCTACACCTTC,CASSARVPLGGYTF
TRBV18,TRBD1,TRBJ1-2,once,TGTGCCAGCTCCCCAGGACAGGGGCAAGGCTATGGCTACACCTTC,CASSPGQGQGYGYTF
TRBV4-3,TRBD2,TRBJ2-3,NA,TGCGCCAGCAGCCAGGGGCGGGGGGGCACAGATACGCAGTATTTT,CASSQGRGGTDTQYF
TRBV28,TRBD2,TRBJ2-1,NA,TGTGCCAGCAGCGGACTAGCGGGAGTTCCCTACAATGAGCAGTTCTTC,CASSGLAGVPYNEQFF
TRBV28,NA,TRBJ2-3,NA,TGTGCCAGCAACCAGGGCACAGATACGCAGTATTTT,CASNQGTDTQYF
TRBV7-8,TRBD1,TRBJ2-7,NA,TGTGCCAGCAGTTCCCTACGTGGGGACAGGACCTACGAGCAGTACTTC,CASSSLRGDRTYEQYF
TRBV5-4,NA,TRBJ2-5,NA,TGTGCCAGCAGCTTTAAAGGGAGAGAGACCCAGTACTTC,CASSFKGRETQYF
TRBV29-1,TRBD1,TRBJ2-3,few,TGCAGCGTTGAAGATCTAAAGACAGGGGGCACAGATACGCAGTATTTT,CSVEDLKTGGTDTQYF
TRBV7-9,NA,TRBJ1-4,NA,TGTGCCAGCAGCTTGGGGACTACTAATGAAAAACTGTTTTTT,CASSLGTTNEKLFF
TRBV7-2,NA,TRBJ2-7,once,TGTGCCAGCAGCTTTCTTTCAGGGTTCGGGTCCTACGAGCAGTACTTC,CASSFLSGFGSYEQYF
TRBV6-1,NA,TRBJ1-3,NA,TGTGCCAGCAGTGAGGCAACAGGATACTCTGGAAACACCATATATTTT,CASSEATGYSGNTIYF
TRBV7-9,NA,TRBJ1-4,once,TGTGCCAGCAGCTTCCTGGGGGGAAATGAAAAACTGTTTTTT,CASSFLGGNEKLFF
TRBV13,TRBD2,TRBJ2-1,NA,TGTGCCAGCAGCTCTCGAGGCGGGAGGGCCAACAATGAGCAGTTCTTC,CASSSRGGRANNEQFF
TRBV2,TRBD1,TRBJ1-6,once,TGTGCCAGCAGCGTTTTACAGGGACAGACTTATAATTCACCCCTCCACTTT,CASSVLQGQTYNSPLHF
TRBV11-2,NA,TRBJ2-1,NA,TGTGCCAGCAGCTTAGTAGGGGGCTCCTACAATGAGCAGTTCTTC,CASSLVGGSYNEQFF
TRBV28,NA,TRBJ2-7,NA,TGTGCCAGCAGTCTCCGGGTCCTAGCCTACGAGCAGTACTTC,CASSLRVLAYEQYF
TRBV15,NA,TRBJ2-7,NA,TGTGCCACCAGCAGGGTCTCACAATCGGGCGAGCAGTACTTC,CATSRVSQSGEQYF
TRBV6-1,TRBD2,TRBJ2-7,NA,TGTGCCAGCAGCCCCGGGAGGGTTAATCGCTACGAGCAGTACTTC,CASSPGRVNRYEQYF
TRBV18,NA,TRBJ2-1,NA,TGTGCCAGCTCACCATACAGGGCAGATGAGCAGTTCTTC,CASSPYRADEQFF
TRBV27,NA,TRBJ1-2,once,TGTGCCAGCAGTCCCCTCTGGGGCCAGGATGGCTACACCTTC,CASSPLWGQDGYTF
TRBV7-2,NA,TRBJ2-7,NA,TGTGCCAGCAGCGGGGCGGTGGGCGCCTACGAGCAGTACTTC,CASSGAVGAYEQYF
TRBV28,NA,TRBJ1-6,NA,TGTGCCAGCAGAGACGGGGGGGAAGTGACCTATAATTCACCCCTCCACTTT,CASRDGGEVTYNSPLHF
TRBV7-2,NA,TRBJ1-5,NA,TGTGCCAGCAGCTCCTCAGGGCCCCAGCATTTT,CASSSSGPQHF
TRBV29-1,TRBD2,TRBJ2-1,NA,TGCAGCGTTGACGCGGCGGGAGTGATGGTGGACAATGAGCAGTTCTTC,CSVDAAGVMVDNEQFF
TRBV7-3,TRBD2,TRBJ2-2,NA,TGTGCCAGCAGTAAAGGGGCTAGCGGGCTGTTAAACACCGGGGAGCTGTTTTTT,CASSKGASGLLNTGELFF
TRBV11-3,NA,TRBJ2-2,NA,TGTGCCAGCAGCTCCGTCGCAGGGCCAAACGGGGAGCTGTTTTTT,CASSSVAGPNGELFF
TRBV29-1,TRBD1,TRBJ1-3,NA,TGCAGCGTTGAAGCCTGGACAGGAAGGTCTGGAAACACCATATATTTT,CSVEAWTGRSGNTIYF
TRBV7-9,NA,TRBJ1-2,NA,TGTGCCAGCAGCCACCTGGGAGGGTTCTATGGCTACACCTTC,CASSHLGGFYGYTF
TRBV6-6,NA,TRBJ1-6,NA,TGTGCCAGCAGTTACGAGGGTAATTCACCCCTCCACTTT,CASSYEGNSPLHF
TRBV10-3,NA,TRBJ1-1,NA,TGTGCCATCAGTGGGCTTTCGGGGGGATTCAGCACTGAAGCTTTCTTT,CAISGLSGGFSTEAFF
TRBV2,NA,TRBJ2-4,NA,TGTGCCAGCAGTGACAACAGGGCCTGGGGCAAAAACATTCAGTACTTC,CASSDNRAWGKNIQYF
TRBV27,NA,TRBJ2-6,NA,TGTGCCAGCACCCATTCCCGGGTCTCTGGGGCCAACGTCCTGACTTTC,CASTHSRVSGANVLTF
TRBV5-5,TRBD1,TRBJ1-2,few,TGTGCCAGCAGCCGTCCCGGGACAGGGGGAGGCTACACCTTC,CASSRPGTGGGYTF
TRBV15,TRBD1,TRBJ2-7,NA,TGTGCCACCAGAGCGGGACAGGGCTCCTACGAGCAGTACTTC,CATRAGQGSYEQYF